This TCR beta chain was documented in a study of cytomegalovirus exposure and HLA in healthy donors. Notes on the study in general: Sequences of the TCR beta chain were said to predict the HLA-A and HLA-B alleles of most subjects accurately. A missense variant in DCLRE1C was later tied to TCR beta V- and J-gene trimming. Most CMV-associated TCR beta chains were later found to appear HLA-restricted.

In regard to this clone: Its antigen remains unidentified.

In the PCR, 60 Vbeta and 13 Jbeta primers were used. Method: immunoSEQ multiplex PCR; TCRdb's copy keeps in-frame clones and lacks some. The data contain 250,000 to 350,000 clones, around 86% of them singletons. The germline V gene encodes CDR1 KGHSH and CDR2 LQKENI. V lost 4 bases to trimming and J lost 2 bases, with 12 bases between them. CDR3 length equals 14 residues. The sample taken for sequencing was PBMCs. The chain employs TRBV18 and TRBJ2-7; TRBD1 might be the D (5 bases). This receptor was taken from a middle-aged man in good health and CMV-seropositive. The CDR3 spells CASSRAGNAYEQYF. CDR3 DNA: TGTGCCAGCTCACGAGCAGGGAATGCCTACGAGCAGTACTTC.